This T cell receptor (beta chain) derives from a study of CD8+CD57+ T cells in acquired aplastic anemia. A few counts support this clonotype. CDR3 length: 15 amino acids. V lost 7 bases to trimming and J lost 6 bases; unmatched junction nucleotides: 7. Germline CDR1 is ENHRY and CDR2 is SYGVKD. Genomic DNA templated the TCR beta VDJ and CDR3 profiling. TCRdb itself ran the reads through MiXCR, one entry per CDR3 protein. The sample includes about 210,000 distinct CDR3 sequences, approximately 60% seen only once; the top ten take 25% to 30%. The sequencing input was sorted CD4+, CD8+, or CD8+CD57+ T cells (not recorded which) from PBMCs. The sequence came from a human donor in good health. The chain carries TRBV10-3 and TRBJ2-3, with 13 bases matching TRBD2. In nucleotides, the CDR3 is TGTGCCATCAAGGAGACTAGCGGGAGGCGGGATACGCAGTATTTT. It encodes CAIKETSGRRDTQYF.